This entry lists 24 T cell receptor beta chains sequenced from one sample in a study of cytomegalovirus exposure and HLA in healthy donors. Amplification used 60 Vbeta primers and 13 Jbeta primers. Sequencing was performed with immunoSEQ multiplex PCR; in TCRdb, only in-frame clones are kept and a portion is missing. The sample has some 130,000 clones, roughly 73% seen once. Sample: PBMCs. The origin of the receptors is a woman aged 40 to 50 in good health and CMV-seronegative.

This clone was detected only a few times. This rearrangement joins TRBV4-1 to TRBJ1-5; D is possibly TRBD1 (6 bases). This CDR3 spans 17 amino acids. Trimming took off 3 bases at V and 4 bases at J, with 19 bases between the two ends. CDR1 and CDR2 (germline): MGHRA, YSYEKL. The CDR3 DNA reads TGCGCCAGCAGCCAGACCCAGAGGGGGGGATTGAATCAGCCCCAGCATTTT. Translation: CASSQTQRGGLNQPQHF.

V usage is TRBV27 and J usage is TRBJ2-5; 8 bases align to TRBD2. V was pared by 5 bases and J by 1 base, with 6 bases of the junction left unmatched. CDR1 and CDR2 (germline): MNHEY, SMNVEV (reference sequence). This CDR3 contains 15 residues. This CDR3 reads CASSAILAAQETQYF. The CDR3 DNA sequence: TGTGCCAGCAGTGCGATACTAGCGGCCCAAGAGACCCAGTACTTC.

In the case of this clone: An end of the junction does not agree with germline; a read error may underlie this. The chain carries TRBV7-9 and TRBJ2-1; TRBD2 is a possible D gene (6 bases). The germline CDR1 and CDR2 sequences are SEHNR and FQNEAQ (reference sequence). This CDR3 contains 15 residues. CDR3 DNA: TGTTCCAGCAGCCCAGGTAATGGCGGGGATGATGAGCAGTTCTTC. This codes for CSSSPGNGGDDEQFF.

The chain combines TRBV4-1 with TRBJ2-3; maybe TRBD2 (7 bases). CDR1 MGHRA and CDR2 YSYEKL come from the germline V gene. V was shortened by 4 bases and J by 2 bases, with 13 bases between the two germline ends. This CDR3 has 15 residues. CDR3 residues: CASSLGGGNTDTQYF. CDR3 DNA: TGCGCCAGCAGCCTAGGGGGAGGGAACACAGATACGCAGTATTTT.

The CDR3 DNA is TGTGCCAGCAGTTTAACGGCTAGCGGGGGGTCAAGCTCCTACAATGAGCAGTTCTTC. It is translated as CASSLTASGGSSSYNEQFF. The rearrangement joins TRBV27 to TRBJ2-1; 11 positions agree with TRBD2. V was pared by 2 bases and J by 0 bases, with 9 bases of the junction left unmatched. The CDR3 is 19 residues long. Germline-derived CDR1 and CDR2 are MNHEY and SMNVEV (reference sequence).

The chain couples TRBV2 to TRBJ1-6; TRBD1 matches at 7 bases. CDR3 length equals 16 residues. V gave up 4 bases and J gave up 1 base; unmatched junction bases: 4. Germline CDR1 reads SNHLY; CDR2 reads FYNNEI. In DNA, the CDR3 is TGTGCCAGCAGTGGGGTGACAGGGTCCTATAATTCACCCCTCCACTTT. Translating it yields CASSGVTGSYNSPLHF.

The chain uses TRBV6-1 and TRBJ2-1, with TRBD1 as a possible D gene (6 bases). Trimming removed 2 bases at V and 8 bases at J, with 16 bases between. CDR1 is MNHNS, CDR2 SASEGT, per germline. CDR3 length equals 15 residues. CDR3 in DNA: TGTGCCAGCAGTGAACAGGGGCTAGAGGTCCATGAGCAGTTCTTC. Translated: CASSEQGLEVHEQFF.

This chain links TRBV6-5 with TRBJ1-1; D unclear. The CDR3 extends over 14 amino acids. With 6 bases removed from V and 4 bases from J, the gap between germline ends came to 15 bases. Germline V CDR1 and CDR2: MNHEY, SVGAGI. CDR3 amino acids: CASRRPGVSTEAFF. In DNA form, the CDR3 reads TGTGCCAGCAGGCGCCCCGGGGTGAGCACTGAAGCTTTCTTT.

The V call is TRBV28, the J call TRBJ1-2, with 10 bases fitting TRBD1. The length of the CDR3 is 15 residues. J gave up 7 bases and V 5 bases, and 10 bases lay outside the gene matches. Germline V gene data show CDR1 as MDHEN and CDR2 as SYDVKM. This CDR3 is CASSDPGQGTSGYTF. CDR3 DNA sequence: TGTGCCAGCAGTGATCCGGGACAGGGGACAAGTGGCTACACCTTC.

This clone was found once. V gene TRBV2 combines with J gene TRBJ1-5; 7 bases agree with TRBD1. V lost 6 bases, J lost 7 bases, and 6 bases stayed unmatched. Germline CDR1 and CDR2: SNHLY and FYNNEI. This CDR3 is built from 13 residues. The CDR3 region is CASRQGLGQPQHF. The CDR3 nucleotides read TGTGCCAGCAGACAGGGGTTAGGACAGCCCCAGCATTTT.

Concerning this clone: At the DNA level, this CDR3 is encoded by other sequences in the same sample as well. V and J are TRBV5-1 and TRBJ1-3, with 7 bases identical to TRBD1. The length of the CDR3 is 14 residues. Germline CDR1 SGHRS, CDR2 YFSETQ. V lost 4 bases, J lost 3 bases, and 4 bases stayed unmatched. The CDR3: CASSLTGYGNTIYF. The CDR3 DNA is TGCGCCAGCAGCCTGACAGGGTATGGAAACACCATATATTTT.

This rearrangement joins TRBV7-3 to TRBJ2-2; TRBD1 aligns across 7 bases. CDR3 length: 16 amino acids. With 2 bases clipped from V and 0 bases from J, the junction kept 3 bases outside the gene matches. The germline gives CDR1 SGHTA, CDR2 FQGTGA. The CDR3 region is CASSLSTGANTGELFF. The CDR3 coding sequence is TGTGCCAGCAGCTTATCAACAGGGGCGAACACCGGGGAGCTGTTTTTT. Complete variable domain (other parts from reference TRBV7-3 and TRBJ2-2): GAGVSQTPSNKVTEKGKYVELRCDPISGHTALYWYRQSLGQGPEFLIYFQGTGAADDSGLPNDRFFAVRPEGSVSTLKIQRTERGDSAVYLCASSLSTGANTGELFFGEGSRLTVL.

This clone occurred a few times. The chain recombines TRBV5-1 with TRBJ2-3; D uncertain. V was clipped by 5 bases and J by 6 bases, with 7 bases between them. Germline V lookup: CDR1 SGHRS, CDR2 YFSETQ. This CDR3 comprises 11 residues. Here the CDR3 reads CASRVSDTQYF. DNA for the CDR3: TGCGCCAGCAGGGTTAGCGATACGCAGTATTTT.

The chain combines TRBV5-1 with TRBJ2-1, with TRBD2 matching 10 bases. The CDR3 length is 15 residues. Germline lookup yields CDR1 SGHRS and CDR2 YFSETQ. Losses at the gene ends were 2 bases for V and 2 bases for J; bases not matched to a gene: 1. CDR3 coding DNA: TGCGCCAGCAGCTTAGCGGGGGGGGCCTACAATGAGCAGTTCTTC. Amino acid sequence: CASSLAGGAYNEQFF.

The chain combines TRBV11-2 with TRBJ2-7; D possibly corresponds to TRBD1 (5 bases). Deletions cut 2 bases from V and 1 base from J, with 18 bases between. Germline-derived CDR1 and CDR2 are SGHAT and FQNNGV. This CDR3 has 17 residues. CDR3 DNA: TGTGCCAGCAGCTTAACGAGGACAACGATAGGGTCCTACGAGCAGTACTTC. Protein: CASSLTRTTIGSYEQYF.

The V gene is TRBV6-1, the J gene TRBJ1-5; D is perhaps TRBD1 (6 bases). Trimming left V 7 bases short and J 7 bases short, with 20 bases between. This CDR3 has 15 amino acids. Germline V gene sequence: CDR1 MNHNS, CDR2 SASEGT. The CDR3: CASKGIRDKGQPQHF. The CDR3 DNA follows: TGTGCCAGCAAGGGAATCCGGGACAAAGGGCAGCCCCAGCATTTT.

The V call is TRBV5-1, the J call TRBJ2-2; 7 nucleotides align to TRBD2. V lost 3 bases to trimming and J lost 0 bases; unmatched junction nucleotides: 2. The CDR3 is made up of 15 amino acids. Per germline, CDR1 SGHRS and CDR2 YFSETQ. The CDR3 region has the DNA TGCGCCAGCAGCTGGGGGGGAGCGAACACCGGGGAGCTGTTTTTT. Translating gives CASSWGGANTGELFF.

On this clone: The DNA is left out, because the CDR3 cannot be placed on it with certainty; the CDR3 is given as TCRdb lists it. This chain connects TRBV5-1 to TRBJ2-7; no DNA check was done on the table's D call, TRBD1. The V gene's germline CDR1 is SGHRS and CDR2 YFSETQ. The CDR3 spans 15 amino acids, including both terminal residues. CDR3 sequence: CASSLEFGPGGAQYF.

The chain is built from TRBV5-1 and TRBJ2-1, with 9 bases that match TRBD2. CDR1 and CDR2 from the germline V gene are SGHRS and YFSETQ. CDR3 length: 16 residues. Losses at the gene ends were 0 bases for V and 6 bases for J; bases not matched to a gene: 7. The CDR3 DNA sequence: TGCGCCAGCAGCTTGGACGGGGCTAGCGGGGCCAATGAGCAGTTCTTC. Protein product: CASSLDGASGANEQFF.

J is TRBJ2-7 and V is TRBV5-1, with 7 bases lining up with TRBD1. The ends lost 0 bases at V and 2 bases at J; junction bases unmatched: 2. Germline V gene lookup returns CDR1 SGHRS and CDR2 YFSETQ. This CDR3 is built from 14 residues. The CDR3 reads CASSLGTGTYEQYF. DNA for the CDR3: TGCGCCAGCAGCTTGGGGACAGGAACCTACGAGCAGTACTTC.

In nucleotides, the CDR3 is TGTGCCAGCTCCATGACAGGGCTGAACACTGAAGCTTTCTTT. Amino acid sequence: CASSMTGLNTEAFF. This chain links TRBV18 with TRBJ1-1; TRBD1 matches 7 bases. Germline values: CDR1 KGHSH, CDR2 LQKENI. The length of the CDR3 is 14 residues. V was clipped by 6 bases and J by 0 bases; unmatched bases: 4. The whole variable domain, remainder taken from reference TRBV18 and TRBJ1-1, is NAGVMQNPRHLVRRRGQEARLRCSPMKGHSHVYWYRQLPEEGLKFMVYLQKENIIDESGMPKERFSAEFPKEGPSILRIQQVVRGDSAAYFCASSMTGLNTEAFFGQGTRLTVV.

This clone was detected only a few times. This chain joins TRBV5-1 and TRBJ1-1, with 9 bases identical to TRBD1. There are 15 residues in the CDR3. Trimming cost V 4 bases and J 5 bases; bases outside gene matches: 9. Germline assignment: CDR1 SGHRS and CDR2 YFSETQ. The CDR3: CASSAITGGGTEAFF. DNA for the CDR3: TGCGCCAGCAGCGCCATAACAGGGGGCGGAACTGAAGCTTTCTTT.

The chain recombines TRBV19 with TRBJ1-1, with unresolved D. Germline V lookup: CDR1 LNHDA, CDR2 SQIVND (reference sequence). V was cut by 3 bases and J by 6 bases, with 5 bases left in between. This CDR3 has 11 residues. The CDR3 region is CASSISSEAFF. CDR3 bases: TGTGCCAGTAGTATTTCATCTGAAGCTTTCTTT.

J is TRBJ1-2 and V is TRBV11-2, with TRBD1 matching over 8 bases. This CDR3 has 16 residues. CDR1 is SGHAT and CDR2 is FQNNGV in the germline V gene. Trimming took 5 bases from V and 1 from J; bases not matched to a gene: 9. Written as DNA, the CDR3 is TGTGCCAGCAGCCCCGGACAGGGAAGGAGTAACTATGGCTACACCTTC. Protein product: CASSPGQGRSNYGYTF.